This paragraph reports one T cell receptor (beta chain). Its cognate antigen is unknown. Expressed TCRB transcripts were sequenced, since all the RNA that had been isolated was reverse transcribed. Sequenced by immunoSEQ multiplex PCR; TCRdb stores in-frame clones only, minus some. The sample yields roughly 290,000 clones, under 8.5% seen once. The sample originates from a study of beta chain features in type 1 diabetes. Points from the study as a whole: Across all four CD4+ subsets, people with type 1 diabetes showed modestly shorter TCRB CDR3s.

The CDR3 totals 14 residues. V shed 7 bases, J shed 1 base, and the junction held 7 bases outside the gene matches. CDR1 is SEHNR and CDR2 is FQNEAQ in the germline V gene (reference sequence). The chain couples TRBV7-9 to TRBJ2-7; 7 nucleotides match TRBD2. The sequenced sample was central memory CD4+ T cells from blood. The clonotype originates from a woman aged 18-35 years in good health. The CDR3 DNA sequence: TGTGCCAGCACAGGCGGGAGCGCTTCCTACGAGCAGTACTTC. Translating gives CASTGGSASYEQYF.